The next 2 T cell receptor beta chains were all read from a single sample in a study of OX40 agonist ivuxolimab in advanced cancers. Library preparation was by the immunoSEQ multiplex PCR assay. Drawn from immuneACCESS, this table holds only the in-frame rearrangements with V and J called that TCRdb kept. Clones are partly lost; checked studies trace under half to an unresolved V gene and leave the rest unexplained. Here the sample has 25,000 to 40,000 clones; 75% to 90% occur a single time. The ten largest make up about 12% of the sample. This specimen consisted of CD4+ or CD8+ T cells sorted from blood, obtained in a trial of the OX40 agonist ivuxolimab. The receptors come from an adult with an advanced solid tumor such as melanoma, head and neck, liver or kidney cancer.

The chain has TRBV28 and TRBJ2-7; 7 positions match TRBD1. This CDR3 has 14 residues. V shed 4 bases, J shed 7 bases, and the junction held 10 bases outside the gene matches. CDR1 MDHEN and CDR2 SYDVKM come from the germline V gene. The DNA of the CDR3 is TGTGCCAGCAGTTCTAGACAGGGTCATTGGGAGCAGTACTTC. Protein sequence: CASSSRQGHWEQYF.

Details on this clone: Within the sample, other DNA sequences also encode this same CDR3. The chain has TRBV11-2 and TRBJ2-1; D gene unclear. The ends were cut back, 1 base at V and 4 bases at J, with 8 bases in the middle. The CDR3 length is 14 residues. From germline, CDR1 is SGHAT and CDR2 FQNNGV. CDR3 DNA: TGTGCCAGCAGCTTAGGCGGAGATTACAATGAGCAGTTCTTC. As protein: CASSLGGDYNEQFF.